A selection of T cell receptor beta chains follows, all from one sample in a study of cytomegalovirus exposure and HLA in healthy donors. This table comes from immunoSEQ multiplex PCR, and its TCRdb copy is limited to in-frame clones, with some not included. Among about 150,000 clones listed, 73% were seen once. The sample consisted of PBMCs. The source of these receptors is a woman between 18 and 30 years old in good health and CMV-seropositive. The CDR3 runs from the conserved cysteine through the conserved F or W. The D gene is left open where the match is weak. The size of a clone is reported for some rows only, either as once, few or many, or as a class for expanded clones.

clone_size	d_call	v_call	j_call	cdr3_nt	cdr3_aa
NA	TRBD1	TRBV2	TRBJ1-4	TGTGCCAGCACCGGGACAGATAATGAAAAACTGTTTTTT	CASTGTDNEKLFF
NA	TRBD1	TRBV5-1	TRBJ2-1	TGCGCCAGCAGCTCCACTCCGGGACAGGGGGTTATGATGCAGTTCTTC	CASSSTPGQGVMMQFF
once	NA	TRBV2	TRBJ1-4	TGTGCCAGCACCACTTCCCCAACTAATGAAAAACTGTTTTTT	CASTTSPTNEKLFF
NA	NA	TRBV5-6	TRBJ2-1	TGTGCCAGCAGCCTGGGTACAGTTTACCTCAATGAGCAGTTCTTC	CASSLGTVYLNEQFF
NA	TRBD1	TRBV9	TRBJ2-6	TGTGCCAGCAGCTTGGGGGGGACAGGGTCATCTGGGGCCAACGTCCTGACTTTC	CASSLGGTGSSGANVLTF
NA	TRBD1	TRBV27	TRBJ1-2	TGTGCCAGCAGTTTATCGGGACAGGGTTATGGCTACACCTTC	CASSLSGQGYGYTF
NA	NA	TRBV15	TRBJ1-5	TGTGCCACCAGCAGACCCTCCCGGCAGCCCCAGCATTTT	CATSRPSRQPQHF
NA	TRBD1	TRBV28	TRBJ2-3	TGTGCCAGTTCGCGCCAGGGGGCCCCCCCAGATACGCAGTATTTT	CASSRQGAPPDTQYF
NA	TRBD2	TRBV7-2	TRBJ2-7	TGTGCCAGCAGTTCCCGGACTAGCGGTCCCTACGAGCAGTACTTC	CASSSRTSGPYEQYF
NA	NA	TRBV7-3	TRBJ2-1	TGTGCCAGCAGCCCCCAAGGCGGGGGCGATGAGCAGTTCTTC	CASSPQGGGDEQFF
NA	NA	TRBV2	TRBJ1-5	TGTGCCAGCAGTGAAGTAGACGGGAATCAGCCCCAGCATTTT	CASSEVDGNQPQHF
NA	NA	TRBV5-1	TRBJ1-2	TGCGCCAGCAGCTTGGCCCAGGGGTATGGCTACACCTTC	CASSLAQGYGYTF
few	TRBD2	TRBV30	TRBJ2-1	TGTGCCTGGAGTGTACTTCGGGGGGGTGAGCAGTTCTTC	CAWSVLRGGEQFF
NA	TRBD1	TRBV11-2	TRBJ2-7	TGTGCCAGCAGACATCGGACAGGGAAGGACGAGCAGTACTTC	CASRHRTGKDEQYF
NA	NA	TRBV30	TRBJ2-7	TGTGCCTGGAGCGACAGGCCCATGATGGAGCAGTACTTC	CAWSDRPMMEQYF
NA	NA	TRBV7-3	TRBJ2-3	TGTGCCAGCAGCTTAACGGGGGGAGCAGATACGCAGTATTTT	CASSLTGGADTQYF
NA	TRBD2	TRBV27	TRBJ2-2	TGTGCCAGCAGTTTAGCGGGGGGCGGGACCGGGGAGCTGTTTTTT	CASSLAGGGTGELFF
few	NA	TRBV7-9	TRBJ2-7	TGTGCCAGCAGCCGCATTGGAGGTGGGTCCTACGAGCAGTACTTC	CASSRIGGGSYEQYF
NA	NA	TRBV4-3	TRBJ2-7	TGCGCCAGCAGCCAAGATCCCTCGAGCTCCTACGAGCAGTACTTC	CASSQDPSSSYEQYF
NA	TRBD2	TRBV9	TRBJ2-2	TGTGCCAGCAGCGTCTCGGGGGGGCGGACCGGGGAGCTGTTTTTT	CASSVSGGRTGELFF
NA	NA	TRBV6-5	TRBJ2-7	TGTGCCAGCAGTCGGTTGGACGAGCAGTACTTC	CASSRLDEQYF